This paragraph reports one TCR beta chain. What it binds is not known. The CDR3 extends over 15 amino acids. Germline assignment: CDR1 KGHSH and CDR2 LQKENI. V lost 0 bases to trimming and J lost 0 bases, with 9 bases between them. Libraries were made from TCR beta cDNA, and they carried unique molecular identifiers. One entry per CDR3 protein, called by TCRdb with MiXCR from the PCR reads. The data contain almost 700,000 distinct CDR3 sequences, over 45% of them singletons. The entry originates in a study of post-analysis software for immune sequencing data. Study results and limitations: Patients carried roughly 5 TRBV segments more frequently than controls did, and TRBV5-6, TRBV5-1 and TRBV20-1 were among them.

The J gene is TRBJ2-7, the V gene TRBV18; D is ambiguous. This TCR was recovered from a girl aged 2 to 10 with multiple sclerosis. Sequencing was done on a sample of blood. DNA for the CDR3: TGTGCCAGCTCACCACCGAACCTAAGCTCCTACGAGCAGTACTTC. Its protein product is CASSPPNLSSYEQYF.